The 13 T cell receptor beta chains presented below share a single source sample, sequenced in a study of cytotoxic CD8 clonotypes in ibrutinib-treated CLL. Libraries were prepared by immunoSEQ multiplex PCR; TCRdb keeps only in-frame clonotypes and omits some of them. The data show 160,000 or so clones, with 81% seen just once and roughly 1.9% held by the top ten. Specimen: PBMCs, collected after 12 months of ibrutinib treatment. Receptor source: a human donor with chronic lymphocytic leukemia.

This clone has a handful of counts. This chain connects TRBV2 to TRBJ1-5; no reliable D call. The CDR3 length is 14 residues. V lost 7 bases and J 5 bases, leaving 15 bases between the germline ends. Germline lookup yields CDR1 SNHLY and CDR2 FYNNEI. CDR3 sequence (DNA): TGTGCCAGCACGGCCACAAACCGCGATCAGCCCCAGCATTTT. As protein: CASTATNRDQPQHF.

The J gene is TRBJ2-3, the V gene TRBV2; 12 bases align to TRBD2. V was clipped by 6 bases and J by 12 bases; unmatched bases: 13. CDR1 is SNHLY, CDR2 FYNNEI, per germline. The CDR3 sequence is 15 residues long. Written as DNA, the CDR3 is TGTGCCAGCAGGGAGGGGCTAGCGGGAGGGAAGCACCAGTATTTT. Translating gives CASREGLAGGKHQYF. Full variable domain (rest looked up from reference TRBV2 and TRBJ2-3): EPEVTQTPSHQVTQMGQEVILRCVPISNHLYFYWYRQILGQKVEFLVSFYNNEISEKSEIFDDQFSVERPDGSNFTLKIRSTKLEDSAMYFCASREGLAGGKHQYFGPGTRLTVL.

This clone was recorded only once. The chain combines TRBV28 with TRBJ2-1, with 10 bases that match TRBD2. Germline CDR1 reads MDHEN; CDR2 reads SYDVKM. Trimming took 6 bases from V and 3 from J; bases not matched to a gene: 14. This CDR3 contains 18 residues. The CDR3: CASRPLRGLAGDYNEQFF. CDR3 in DNA: TGTGCCAGCAGACCGCTCCGGGGCCTAGCGGGAGACTACAATGAGCAGTTCTTC.

The V and J genes are TRBV18 and TRBJ2-3; a weak D match, TRBD2 (5 bases). From germline, CDR1 is KGHSH and CDR2 LQKENI. The CDR3 length is 15 residues. V lost 2 bases and J lost 1, with 10 bases in between. The CDR3 loop is CASSPTGSGTDTQYF. CDR3 DNA sequence: TGTGCCAGCTCACCAACCGGTAGCGGCACAGATACGCAGTATTTT.

The rearrangement links TRBV19 to TRBJ2-5; no firm D call. The CDR3 length is 14 residues. Per germline, CDR1 LNHDA and CDR2 SQIVND (reference sequence). Trimming stripped 1 base from V and 1 base from J, with 7 bases between. CDR3 protein: CASSIGYSQETQYF. In DNA form, the CDR3 reads TGTGCCAGTAGTATAGGGTACAGCCAAGAGACCCAGTACTTC. Complete variable domain (other parts from reference TRBV19 and TRBJ2-5): DGGITQSPKYLFRKEGQNVTLSCEQNLNHDAMYWYRQDPGQGLRLIYYSQIVNDFQKGDIAEGYSVSREKKESFPLTVTSAQKNPTAFYLCASSIGYSQETQYFGPGTRLLVL.

This clone was recorded a few times. The V call is TRBV5-6, the J call TRBJ1-2, with TRBD1 matching over 11 bases. Germline V gene lookup returns CDR1 SGHDT and CDR2 YYEEEE. The CDR3 length is 17 residues. Unmatched junction bases numbered 12, after V lost 4 bases and J lost 4 bases. The DNA of the CDR3 is TGTGCCAGCAGCAAACGGACAGGGGGCATACCCTCCTATGGCTACACCTTC. Its protein is CASSKRTGGIPSYGYTF.

The genes are TRBV4-3 and TRBJ2-1, with 8 bases aligning to TRBD1. The CDR3 is 15 amino acids. Germline V gene data show CDR1 as LGHNA and CDR2 as YSLEER. The trim removed 0 bases at V and 9 bases at J, leaving 7 bases unmatched. CDR3: CASSQDSQGAVEQFF. As DNA, the CDR3 is TGCGCCAGCAGCCAAGACAGCCAGGGGGCCGTTGAGCAGTTCTTC.

The chain uses TRBV27 and TRBJ1-6; 7 bases map to TRBD1. Trimming removed 4 bases from V and 8 bases from J; junction bases left unmatched: 11. Per germline, CDR1 MNHEY and CDR2 SMNVEV (reference sequence). The CDR3 is made up of 16 amino acids. CDR3 DNA sequence: TGTGCCAGCAGTTCATCCCGACGGGACAGCTATTCACCCCTCCACTTT. Translated, it gives CASSSSRRDSYSPLHF.

CDR3 amino acids: CASSREVRKTQYF. The CDR3 DNA is TGTGCCAGTAGTAGGGAGGTGCGGAAGACCCAGTACTTC. The rearrangement links TRBV19 to TRBJ2-5; D possibly corresponds to TRBD2 (6 bases). The CDR3 spans 13 residues. Germline V CDR1 and CDR2: LNHDA, SQIVND (reference sequence). V shed 4 bases and J shed 6 bases, with 12 bases lying between them.

The sample holds one count of this clone. The chain joins TRBV1 to TRBJ2-1; the table names TRBD2, a call not compared with the DNA. TRBV1 is classified as a pseudogene. The CDR3 is made up of 14 amino acids. The CDR3 sequence is CTGSGEAHYNEQFF. DNA of the CDR3: TGCACCGGTAGCGGGGAGGCCCATTACAATGAGCAGTTCTTC.

This clone occurred a few times. The rearrangement joins TRBV7-2 to TRBJ2-7; 7 bases map to TRBD2. From germline, CDR1 is SGHTA and CDR2 FQGNSA. The CDR3 is made up of 17 amino acids. V lost 4 bases and J lost 9; bases outside the gene matches: 21. In nucleotides, the CDR3 is TGTGCCAGCAGCTCACTGGGGGGGACTTCCTCATTAGCTGGGCAGTACTTC. Its translation is CASSSLGGTSSLAGQYF.

The chain carries TRBV29-1 and TRBJ1-2, with no clear D. Germline V CDR1 and CDR2: SQVTM, ANQGSEA. CDR3 size: 9 residues. The germline V and J ends were trimmed by 3 bases and 7 bases, with 3 bases remaining between them. The CDR3 region is CSVDFGYTF. Written as DNA, the CDR3 is TGCAGCGTTGATTTTGGCTACACCTTC.

The J gene is TRBJ1-5, the V gene TRBV28, with 9 bases aligning to TRBD1. Germline loops: CDR1 MDHEN, CDR2 SYDVKM. The CDR3 sequence is 14 residues long. V was clipped by 5 bases and J by 7 bases; unmatched bases: 6. The CDR3 coding sequence is TGTGCCAGCAGTGCCGGGACAGGGTCCCAGCCCCAGCATTTT. This codes for CASSAGTGSQPQHF. The full variable domain, rest sourced from reference TRBV28 and TRBJ1-5, is DVKVTQSSRYLVKRTGEKVFLECVQDMDHENMFWYRQDPGLGLRLIYFSYDVKMKEKGDIPEGYSVSREKKERFSLILESASTNQTSMYLCASSAGTGSQPQHFGDGTRLSIL.